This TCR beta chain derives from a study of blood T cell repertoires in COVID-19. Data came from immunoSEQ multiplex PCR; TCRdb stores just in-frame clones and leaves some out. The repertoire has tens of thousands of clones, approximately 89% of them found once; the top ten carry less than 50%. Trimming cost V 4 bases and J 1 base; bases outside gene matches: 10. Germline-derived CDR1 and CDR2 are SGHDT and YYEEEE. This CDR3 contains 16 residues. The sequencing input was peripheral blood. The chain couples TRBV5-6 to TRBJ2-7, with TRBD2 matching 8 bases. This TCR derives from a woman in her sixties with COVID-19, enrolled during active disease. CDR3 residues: CASSAVGSGRSYEQYF. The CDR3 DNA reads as TGTGCCAGCAGCGCGGTAGGGAGCGGGAGATCCTACGAGCAGTACTTC.